Listed below are T cell receptor beta chains from one sample, sequenced in a study of identical twins. A single record per CDR3 protein comes from TCRdb applying MiXCR to the 5' RACE reads. The sample shows roughly 720,000 distinct CDR3 sequences, over 15% of them seen only once. This sample also belongs to another study, concerning T cells expressing NK-cell markers.

The material sequenced was PBMCs. All receptors derive from a woman between 18 and 29 years old in good health. CDR3s include the opening cysteine and the closing phenylalanine or tryptophan. A D gene is named only where the DNA matches it firmly. Part of the rows lack a size; the others show once, few, many or a class for expanded clones.

v_gene: TRBV30
d_gene: NA
abundance: few
j_gene: TRBJ2-5
CDR3aa: CAWSPRGGETQYF
CDR3nt: TGTGCCTGGAGTCCCAGGGGGGGGGAGACCCAGTACTTC

v_gene: TRBV12-3/TRBV12-4
d_gene: NA
abundance: NA
j_gene: TRBJ1-5
CDR3aa: CASSFGQDNQPQHF
CDR3nt: TGTGCCAGCAGTTTTGGGCAGGACAATCAGCCCCAGCATTTT

v_gene: TRBV15
d_gene: NA
abundance: NA
j_gene: TRBJ2-5
CDR3aa: CATSSPNQEETQYF
CDR3nt: TGTGCCACCAGCAGCCCCAATCAGGAGGAGACCCAGTACTTC

v_gene: TRBV7-3
d_gene: TRBD2
abundance: few
j_gene: TRBJ2-1
CDR3aa: CASRSSGGANEQFF
CDR3nt: TGTGCCAGCAGGTCTAGCGGGGGGGCGAATGAGCAGTTCTTC

v_gene: TRBV11-2
d_gene: TRBD2
abundance: NA
j_gene: TRBJ2-7
CDR3aa: CASTLLKGTKNEQYF
CDR3nt: TGTGCCAGCACCCTCCTGAAAGGGACTAAGAACGAGCAGTACTTC

v_gene: TRBV7-2
d_gene: TRBD2
abundance: NA
j_gene: TRBJ2-3
CDR3aa: CASSLARGRAIAQYF
CDR3nt: TGTGCCAGCAGCTTAGCCCGCGGGAGGGCCATTGCGCAGTATTTT

v_gene: TRBV12-3/TRBV12-4
d_gene: NA
abundance: NA
j_gene: TRBJ1-4
CDR3aa: CASTSGLELFF
CDR3nt: TGTGCCAGCACCTCGGGGTTGGAACTGTTTTTT

v_gene: TRBV12-3/TRBV12-4
d_gene: TRBD2
abundance: few
j_gene: TRBJ2-7
CDR3aa: CASSLGGLAAYEQYF
CDR3nt: TGTGCCAGCAGTTTAGGGGGACTAGCGGCCTACGAGCAGTACTTC

v_gene: TRBV7-9
d_gene: TRBD2
abundance: few
j_gene: TRBJ2-1
CDR3aa: CASSDRDYQFF
CDR3nt: TGTGCCAGCAGCGACCGGGACTACCAGTTCTTC

v_gene: TRBV29-1
d_gene: TRBD1
abundance: few
j_gene: TRBJ2-2
CDR3aa: CSVADRAGELFF
CDR3nt: TGCAGCGTTGCCGACAGGGCCGGGGAGCTGTTTTTT

v_gene: TRBV6-1
d_gene: NA
abundance: few
j_gene: TRBJ2-5
CDR3aa: CASSRGHIQETQYF
CDR3nt: TGTGCCAGCAGTAGGGGACACATCCAAGAGACCCAGTACTTC

v_gene: TRBV5-1
d_gene: TRBD2
abundance: many
j_gene: TRBJ2-3
CDR3aa: CASSLLAGGPDTQYF
CDR3nt: TGCGCCAGCAGCTTGTTAGCGGGGGGGCCGGATACGCAGTATTTT

v_gene: TRBV5-6
d_gene: NA
abundance: NA
j_gene: TRBJ1-2
CDR3aa: CASSLEGPSYGYTF
CDR3nt: TGTGCCAGCAGCTTGGAGGGACCCTCCTATGGCTACACCTTC

v_gene: TRBV5-1
d_gene: TRBD1
abundance: many
j_gene: TRBJ2-7
CDR3aa: CASSRDRTYEQYF
CDR3nt: TGTGCCAGCAGTCGGGACAGAACCTACGAGCAGTACTTC

v_gene: TRBV12-3/TRBV12-4
d_gene: NA
abundance: NA
j_gene: TRBJ2-5
CDR3aa: CASSLEGRHAPKETQYF
CDR3nt: TGTGCCAGCAGTTTGGAAGGGCGGCATGCACCGAAAGAGACCCAGTACTTC

v_gene: TRBV4-1
d_gene: NA
abundance: NA
j_gene: TRBJ2-4
CDR3aa: CASSQPVLAKNIQYF
CDR3nt: TGCGCCAGCAGCCAACCTGTCCTAGCCAAAAACATTCAGTACTTC

v_gene: TRBV5-6
d_gene: NA
abundance: NA
j_gene: TRBJ2-2
CDR3aa: CASSLDQGNLPGELFF
CDR3nt: TGTGCCAGCAGCTTGGATCAGGGGAACCTCCCCGGGGAGCTGTTTTTT

v_gene: TRBV27
d_gene: TRBD1
abundance: NA
j_gene: TRBJ2-1
CDR3aa: CASSFPGQAYNEQFF
CDR3nt: TGTGCCAGCAGTTTTCCCGGACAGGCGTACAATGAGCAGTTCTTC

v_gene: TRBV12-3/TRBV12-4
d_gene: NA
abundance: few
j_gene: TRBJ1-1
CDR3aa: CASSLARRGGILNTEAFF
CDR3nt: TGTGCCAGCAGTTTAGCGCGGAGGGGGGGAATTCTGAACACTGAAGCTTTCTTT

v_gene: TRBV12-3/TRBV12-4
d_gene: NA
abundance: NA
j_gene: TRBJ1-6
CDR3aa: CASSPSNSPLHF
CDR3nt: TGTGCCAGCAGCCCCTCCAATTCACCCCTCCACTTT

v_gene: TRBV20-1
d_gene: NA
abundance: few
j_gene: TRBJ2-7
CDR3aa: CSARGQGWGFEQYF
CDR3nt: TGCAGTGCTAGGGGGCAGGGGTGGGGATTCGAGCAGTACTTC

v_gene: TRBV12-3/TRBV12-4
d_gene: NA
abundance: NA
j_gene: TRBJ2-1
CDR3aa: CASSLSGQPLEQFF
CDR3nt: TGTGCCAGCAGTTTATCCGGGCAGCCGCTTGAGCAGTTCTTC